This T cell receptor (beta chain) was documented in a study of blood T cells in healthy people across ages (dated by TCRdb to between 2014 and 2017). With regard to the full study: In model experiments, roughly one uniquely barcoded TCR beta cDNA molecule per two T cells was captured by template switching. To avoid experimental bias, donors of different ages were spread randomly across the sequencing lanes. Using the same blood draw, the study looked at two additional independent replicas of 1 million unique cDNA reads for two donors, one aged 18 to 29 and the other aged 80 or older. Donors were grouped into four age groups: young (average about 15 years), middle-aged (under 40), aged (62) and long-lived (roughly 80). The study measured age-related changes in TCR beta repertoire diversity using deep sequencing normalized with unique cDNA molecular identifiers.

In this sample, this clonotype turned up many times. The clone's antigen remains unknown. No quality values exist for individual bases; no much larger clone is one base distant. The library was built by means of 5' RACE. Instrument used: Illumina HiSeq 2500. The second PCR ran for about 6 to 12 cycles and used a J-beta primer mix along with a sample-barcoded 5' primer. A unique molecular identifier was introduced onto each TCR beta cDNA molecule by a template-switch 5' adaptor carrying 12 random nucleotides. Each sample yielded at least 2.5 million CDR3-containing paired-end reads. All of the RNA was converted into first-strand cDNA using the Mint cDNA synthesis kit, with a TRBC-specific oligonucleotide serving as the primer. Following uracil-DNA glycosylase treatment, a first 18-cycle PCR with universal primers M1SS and BC2_uni_R was performed on all cDNA. The authors' pipeline ran thus. Normalization of each sample was performed by random selection of 1 million high-quality reads, each carrying a distinct molecular identifier. Instead of being binned into consensus sequences, reads with shared molecular identifiers were discarded. MiTCR, with a Q25 quality threshold and the strictest error-elimination algorithm, was used for CDR3 identification, clonotype clustering and error correction. Lower-bound total TCR beta diversity was estimated with a nonparametric unseen species model using Euler transformation. In-frame beta chains were kept once TCRdb had trimmed the public reads at Q25 with fastp and called clones with MiXCR. Each record represents a unique CDR3 protein, reported with the most common genes and DNA among its rows. TCRdb's processing, not the authors', yielded these V and J calls. The sample table lists more than 800,000 distinct CDR3 sequences, under 30% of them with a count of one. 17% of the sample is in the top ten clones.

The donors were roughly 38 Caucasian individuals from Russia, aged 6 to 90 years, who were systemically healthy. Ten milliliters of peripheral blood were drawn from each donor into EDTA-treated Vacutainer tubes. Ficoll-Paque density-gradient centrifugation was used to isolate PBMCs, with at least 6.5 million per sample. Total RNA was extracted from PBMCs with Trizol reagent, with at least 5 micrograms obtained per sample. The percentages of naive CD45RAhigh/CD27high T cells were determined by flow cytometry on a PBMC aliquot from every donor. The investigation overall reported the following: Total diversity estimates from one million sequenced T cells were considered lower bounds and underestimates. Because profiling used bulk unsorted PBMCs, naive and antigen-experienced compartments could not be compared conclusively. Observed TCR beta diversity per million T cells fell roughly linearly with age, and a significant reduction was already apparent by age roughly 40. There was a strong correlation between observed TCR beta diversity and the percentage of naive T cells measured by flow cytometry. The CMV infection status of donors was not known, potentially confounding age-related changes in expanded clonotypes. Compared with the aged group, the long-lived group had more naive CD4+ T cells, fewer expanded clones and increased TCR diversity, a pattern suggesting age selection.

CDR1 and CDR2 were assigned from the germline V gene (reference sequence) as SGHNT and YYREEE. The CDR3 covers 15 residues, taking in both the cysteine and the phenylalanine. Just CDR3 DNA is preserved here, 45 bases in frame from base 1. Here V drops 0 bases and J drops 3 bases, and the junction holds 2 bases not matched to any gene. This TCR came from a woman aged 80 or over in good health. The chain employs TRBV5-4 and TRBJ2-1, with 8 bases aligning to TRBD2. Sequencing was done on a sample of blood. Here is the DNA: TGTGCCAGCAGCTTGGATAGCGGGGTCTACAATGAGCAGTTCTTC. Translated, this gives CASSLDSGVYNEQFF.